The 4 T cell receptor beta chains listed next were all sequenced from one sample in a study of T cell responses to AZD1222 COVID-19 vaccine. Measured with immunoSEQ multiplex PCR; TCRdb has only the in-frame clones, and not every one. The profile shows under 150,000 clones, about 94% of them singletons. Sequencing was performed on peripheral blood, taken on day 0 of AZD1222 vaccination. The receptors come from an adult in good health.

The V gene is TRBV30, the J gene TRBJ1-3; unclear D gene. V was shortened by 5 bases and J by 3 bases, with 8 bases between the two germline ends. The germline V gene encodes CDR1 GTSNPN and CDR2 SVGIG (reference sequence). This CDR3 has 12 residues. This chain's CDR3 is CAWGQSGNTIYF. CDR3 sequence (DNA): TGTGCCTGGGGTCAGAGTGGAAACACCATATATTTT.

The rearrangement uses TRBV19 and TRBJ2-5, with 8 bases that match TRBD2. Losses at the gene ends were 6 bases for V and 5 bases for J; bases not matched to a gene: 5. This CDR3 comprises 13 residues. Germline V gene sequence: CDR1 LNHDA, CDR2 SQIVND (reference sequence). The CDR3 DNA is TGTGCCAGTAGCATGACTAGCGTGGAGACCCAGTACTTC. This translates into CASSMTSVETQYF.

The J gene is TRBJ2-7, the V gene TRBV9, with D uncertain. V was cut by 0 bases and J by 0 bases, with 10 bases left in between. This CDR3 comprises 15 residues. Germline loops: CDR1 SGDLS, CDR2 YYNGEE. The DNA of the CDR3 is TGTGCCAGCAGCGTAGGAGGTAGTAGCTCCTACGAGCAGTACTTC. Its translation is CASSVGGSSSYEQYF.

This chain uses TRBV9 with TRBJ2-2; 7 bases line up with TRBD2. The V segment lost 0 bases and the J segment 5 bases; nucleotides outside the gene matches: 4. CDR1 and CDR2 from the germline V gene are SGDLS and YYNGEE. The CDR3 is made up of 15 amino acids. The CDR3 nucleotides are TGTGCCAGCAGCGTAGCTCCGGGGGGAACCGGGGAGCTGTTTTTT. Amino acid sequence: CASSVAPGGTGELFF.